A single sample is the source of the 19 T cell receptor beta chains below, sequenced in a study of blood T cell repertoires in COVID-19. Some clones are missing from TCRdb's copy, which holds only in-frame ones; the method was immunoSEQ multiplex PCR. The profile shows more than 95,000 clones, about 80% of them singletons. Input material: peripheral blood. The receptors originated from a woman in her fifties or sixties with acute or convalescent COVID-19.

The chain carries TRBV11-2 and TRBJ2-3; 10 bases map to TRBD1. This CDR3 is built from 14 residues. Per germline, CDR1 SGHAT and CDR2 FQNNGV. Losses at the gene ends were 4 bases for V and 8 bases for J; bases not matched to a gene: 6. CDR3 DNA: TGTGCCAGCAGCTCTGACAGGGGGCGTGGTACGCAGTATTTT. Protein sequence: CASSSDRGRGTQYF. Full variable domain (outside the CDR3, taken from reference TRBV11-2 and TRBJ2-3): EAGVAQSPRYKIIEKRQSVAFWCNPISGHATLYWYQQILGQGPKLLIQFQNNGVVDDSQLPKDRFSAERLKGVDSTLKIQPAKLEDSAVYLCASSSDRGRGTQYFGPGTRLTVL.

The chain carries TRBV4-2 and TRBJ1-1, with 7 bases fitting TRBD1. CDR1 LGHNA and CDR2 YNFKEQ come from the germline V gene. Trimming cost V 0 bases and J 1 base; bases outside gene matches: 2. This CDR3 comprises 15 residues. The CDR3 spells CASSQEPGGNTEAFF. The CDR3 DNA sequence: TGTGCCAGCAGCCAAGAACCAGGGGGGAACACTGAAGCTTTCTTT.

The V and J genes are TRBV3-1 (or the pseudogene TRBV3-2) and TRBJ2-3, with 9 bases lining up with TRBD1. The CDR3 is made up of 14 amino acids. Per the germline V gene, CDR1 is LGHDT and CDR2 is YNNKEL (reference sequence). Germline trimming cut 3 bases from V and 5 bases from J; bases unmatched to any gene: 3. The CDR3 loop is CASSQTGGGDTQYF. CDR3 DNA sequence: TGTGCCAGCAGCCAGACAGGGGGGGGAGATACGCAGTATTTT.

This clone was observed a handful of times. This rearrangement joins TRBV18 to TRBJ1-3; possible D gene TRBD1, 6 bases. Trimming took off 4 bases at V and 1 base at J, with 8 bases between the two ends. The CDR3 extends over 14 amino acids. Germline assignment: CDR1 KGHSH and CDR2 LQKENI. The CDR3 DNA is TGTGCCAGCTCACGAGACAGGTCTGGAAACACCATATATTTT. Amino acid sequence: CASSRDRSGNTIYF.

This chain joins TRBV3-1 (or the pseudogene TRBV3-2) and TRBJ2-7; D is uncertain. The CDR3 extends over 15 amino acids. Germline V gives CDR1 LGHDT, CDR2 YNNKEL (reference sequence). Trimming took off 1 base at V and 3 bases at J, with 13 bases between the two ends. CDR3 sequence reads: CASSQVYGVIYEQYF. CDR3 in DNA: TGTGCCAGCAGCCAAGTCTACGGAGTAATCTACGAGCAGTACTTC.

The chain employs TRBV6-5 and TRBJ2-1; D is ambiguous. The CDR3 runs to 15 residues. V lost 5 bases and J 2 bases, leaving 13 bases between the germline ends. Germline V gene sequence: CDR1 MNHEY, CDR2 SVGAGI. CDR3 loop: CASSPKSQAYNEQFF. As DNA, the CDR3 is TGTGCCAGCAGTCCAAAGAGCCAGGCCTACAATGAGCAGTTCTTC.

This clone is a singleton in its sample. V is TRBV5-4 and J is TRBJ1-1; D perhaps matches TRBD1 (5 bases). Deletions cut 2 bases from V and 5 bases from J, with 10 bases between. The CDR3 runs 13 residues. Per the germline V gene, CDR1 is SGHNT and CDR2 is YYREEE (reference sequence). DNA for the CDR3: TGTGCCAGCAGCTTTGGGGCTTCGACTGAAGCTTTCTTT. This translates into CASSFGASTEAFF.

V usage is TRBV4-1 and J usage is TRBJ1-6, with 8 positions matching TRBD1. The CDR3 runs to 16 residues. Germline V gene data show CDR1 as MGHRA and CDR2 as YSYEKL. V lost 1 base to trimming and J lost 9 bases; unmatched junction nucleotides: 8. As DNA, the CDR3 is TGCGCCAGCAGCCAAGTTAGACAGGGGTTCGGTTCACCCCTCCACTTT. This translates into CASSQVRQGFGSPLHF.

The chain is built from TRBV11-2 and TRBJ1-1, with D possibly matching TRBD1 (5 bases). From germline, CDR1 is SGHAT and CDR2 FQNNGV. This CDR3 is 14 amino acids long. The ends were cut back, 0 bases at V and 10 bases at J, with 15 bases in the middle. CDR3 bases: TGTGCCAGCAGCTTAGAGGGACTCGGGGCCGGAGCTTTCTTT. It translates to CASSLEGLGAGAFF.

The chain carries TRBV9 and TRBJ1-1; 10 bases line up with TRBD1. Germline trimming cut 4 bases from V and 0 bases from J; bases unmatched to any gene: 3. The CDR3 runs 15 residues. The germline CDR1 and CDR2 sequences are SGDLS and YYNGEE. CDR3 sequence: CASSLGQGMNTEAFF. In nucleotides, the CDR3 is TGTGCCAGCAGCCTGGGACAGGGGATGAACACTGAAGCTTTCTTT. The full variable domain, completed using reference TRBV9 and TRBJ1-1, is DSGVTQTPKHLITATGQRVTLRCSPRSGDLSVYWYQQSLDQGLQFLIQYYNGEERAKGNILERFSAQQFPDLHSELNLSSLELGDSALYFCASSLGQGMNTEAFFGQGTRLTVV.

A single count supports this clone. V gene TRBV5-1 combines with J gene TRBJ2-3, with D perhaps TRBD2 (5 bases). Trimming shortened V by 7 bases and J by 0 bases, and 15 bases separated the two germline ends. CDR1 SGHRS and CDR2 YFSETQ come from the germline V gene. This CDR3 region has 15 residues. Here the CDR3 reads CASALSGASTDTQYF. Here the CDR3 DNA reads TGCGCCAGCGCCTTGAGCGGAGCTAGCACAGATACGCAGTATTTT.

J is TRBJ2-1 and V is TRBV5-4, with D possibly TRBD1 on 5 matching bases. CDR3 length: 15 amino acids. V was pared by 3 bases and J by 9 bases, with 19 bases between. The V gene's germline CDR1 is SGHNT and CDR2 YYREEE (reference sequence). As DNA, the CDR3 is TGTGCCAGCAGCTCAGCTGGGGATTGGGGCACTGAGCAGTTCTTC. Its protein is CASSSAGDWGTEQFF.

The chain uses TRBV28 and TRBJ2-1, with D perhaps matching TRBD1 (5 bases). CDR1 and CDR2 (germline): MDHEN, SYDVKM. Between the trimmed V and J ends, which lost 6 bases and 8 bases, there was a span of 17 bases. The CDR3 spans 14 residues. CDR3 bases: TGTGCCAGCAGCCCAATCCTTGTAGGGGATGAGCAGTTCTTC. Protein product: CASSPILVGDEQFF. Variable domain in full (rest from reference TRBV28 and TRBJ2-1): DVKVTQSSRYLVKRTGEKVFLECVQDMDHENMFWYRQDPGLGLRLIYFSYDVKMKEKGDIPEGYSVSREKKERFSLILESASTNQTSMYLCASSPILVGDEQFFGPGTRLTVL.

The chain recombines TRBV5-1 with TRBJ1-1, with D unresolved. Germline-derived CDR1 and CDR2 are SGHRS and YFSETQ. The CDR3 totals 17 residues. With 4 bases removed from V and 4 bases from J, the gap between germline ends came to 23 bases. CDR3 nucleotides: TGCGCCAGCAGCACCCTCGGAGGGAACGTACGACTCACTGAAGCTTTCTTT. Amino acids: CASSTLGGNVRLTEAFF.

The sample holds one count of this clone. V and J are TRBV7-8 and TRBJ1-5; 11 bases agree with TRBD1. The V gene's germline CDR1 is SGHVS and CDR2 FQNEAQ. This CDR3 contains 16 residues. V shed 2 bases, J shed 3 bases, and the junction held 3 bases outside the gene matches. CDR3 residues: CASSLWDRGSNQPQHF. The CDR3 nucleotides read TGTGCCAGCAGCTTATGGGACAGGGGGTCCAATCAGCCCCAGCATTTT.

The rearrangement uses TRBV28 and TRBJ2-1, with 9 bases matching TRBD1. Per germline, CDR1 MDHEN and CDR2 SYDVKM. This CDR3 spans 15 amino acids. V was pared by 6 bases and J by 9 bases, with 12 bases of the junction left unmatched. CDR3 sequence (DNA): TGTGCCAGCAGACCACCGGGACAGGGTTTTTCTGAGCAGTTCTTC. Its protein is CASRPPGQGFSEQFF.

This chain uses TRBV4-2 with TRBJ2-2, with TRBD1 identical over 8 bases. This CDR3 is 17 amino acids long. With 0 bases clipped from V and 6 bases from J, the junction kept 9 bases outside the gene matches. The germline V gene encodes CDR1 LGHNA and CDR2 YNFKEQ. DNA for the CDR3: TGTGCCAGCAGCCAAGAGGGACAGGCCCGAGGGGCCGGGGAGCTGTTTTTT. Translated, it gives CASSQEGQARGAGELFF.

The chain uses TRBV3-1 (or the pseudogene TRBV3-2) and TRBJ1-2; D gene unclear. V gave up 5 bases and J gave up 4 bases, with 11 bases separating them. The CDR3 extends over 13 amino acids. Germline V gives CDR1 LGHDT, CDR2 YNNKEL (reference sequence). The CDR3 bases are TGTGCCAGCAGCTACCGGGTTTCCTATGGCTACACCTTC. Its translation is CASSYRVSYGYTF.

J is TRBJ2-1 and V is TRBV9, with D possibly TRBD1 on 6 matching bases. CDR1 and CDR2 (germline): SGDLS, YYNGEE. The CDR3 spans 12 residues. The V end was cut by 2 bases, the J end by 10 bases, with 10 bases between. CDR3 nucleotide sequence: TGTGCCAGCAGCGTCAAGACAGGAGAGCAGTTCTTC. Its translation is CASSVKTGEQFF. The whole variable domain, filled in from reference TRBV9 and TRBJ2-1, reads DSGVTQTPKHLITATGQRVTLRCSPRSGDLSVYWYQQSLDQGLQFLIQYYNGEERAKGNILERFSAQQFPDLHSELNLSSLELGDSALYFCASSVKTGEQFFGPGTRLTVL.